The rows below give T cell receptor beta chains drawn from one sample of a study of shared clonotypes between healthy human individuals. The table came from immunoSEQ multiplex PCR; TCRdb's copy has only in-frame clones and leaves some out. The data hold approximately 2.3 million clones, with over 90% observed a single time. Sequenced material: naive CD4+ T cells from PBMCs. All receptors derive from a young man in good health. Some clones in this sample may be carry-over from other donors' samples. Both conserved end residues are part of each CDR3. D genes are given only for firm matches. Only some rows state a clone size, as once, few, many or a class for expanded clones.

v_call	j_call	d_call	clone_size	cdr3_aa	cdr3_nt
TRBV27	TRBJ1-2	.	.	CASSLGGENYYGYTF	TGTGCCAGCAGTTTAGGAGGGGAAAATTACTATGGCTACACCTTC
TRBV27	TRBJ1-4	TRBD1	.	CASRKDPGQGLGEKLFF	TGTGCCAGCAGAAAAGATCCGGGACAGGGCTTAGGAGAAAAACTGTTTTTT
TRBV7-2	TRBJ2-7	.	.	CASSLGLTSSAQYF	TGTGCCAGCAGCTTAGGGCTTACCTCGAGCGCGCAGTACTTC
TRBV4-1	TRBJ2-5	.	once	CASSQYQGLQETQYF	TGCGCCAGCAGCCAATACCAGGGACTGCAAGAGACCCAGTACTTC
TRBV7-2	TRBJ2-3	.	.	CASSLDRTDTQYF	TGTGCCAGCAGCTTAGACCGCACAGATACGCAGTATTTT
TRBV18	TRBJ2-7	.	.	CASSPLDLLEQYF	TGTGCCAGCTCACCACTGGATCTCCTCGAGCAGTACTTC
TRBV5-1	TRBJ2-2	.	.	CASSASLSAGELFF	TGCGCCAGCAGCGCGAGCTTATCCGCCGGGGAGCTGTTTTTT
TRBV5-6	TRBJ1-1	.	once	CASSHRGGFGTEAFF	TGTGCCAGCAGCCACCGGGGGGGCTTCGGCACTGAAGCTTTCTTT
TRBV7-3	TRBJ1-1	.	.	CASSPTGPNTEAFF	TGTGCCAGCAGCCCAACCGGGCCGAACACTGAAGCTTTCTTT
TRBV9	TRBJ1-4	.	.	CASSLRGTNEKLFF	TGTGCCAGCAGTCTCCGGGGGACGAATGAAAAACTGTTTTTT
TRBV19	TRBJ1-2	.	.	CASIPAGGAYGYTF	TGTGCCAGTATTCCCGCCGGGGGGGCCTATGGCTACACCTTC
TRBV20-1	TRBJ2-1	TRBD1	.	CSAPGGYEQFF	TGCAGTGCTCCAGGGGGCTATGAGCAGTTCTTC
TRBV5-1	TRBJ2-7	TRBD1	.	CASSSWTGTPEQYF	TGCGCCAGCAGCTCCTGGACAGGAACCCCCGAGCAGTACTTC
TRBV6-5	TRBJ2-7	.	.	CASSRQFVSSYEQYF	TGTGCCAGCAGCCGGCAATTCGTTAGCTCCTACGAGCAGTACTTC
TRBV6-5	TRBJ1-1	.	.	CASSPPADWNTEAFF	TGTGCCAGCAGTCCCCCGGCGGACTGGAACACTGAAGCTTTCTTT
TRBV7-2	TRBJ1-5	TRBD1	few	CASSPRRGRQPQHF	TGTGCCAGCAGCCCAAGGAGGGGGCGACAGCCCCAGCATTTT
TRBV5-4	TRBJ1-1	.	.	CASSLDMNTEAFF	TGTGCCAGCAGCTTAGACATGAACACTGAAGCTTTCTTT
TRBV11-1	TRBJ1-1	.	.	CASSPTGWGVTDTEAFF	TGTGCCAGCAGCCCTACTGGTTGGGGAGTTACGGACACTGAAGCTTTCTTT
TRBV5-1	TRBJ2-7	TRBD1	.	CASSLGTASYEQYF	TGCGCCAGCAGCTTAGGGACAGCCTCCTACGAGCAGTACTTC
TRBV5-4	TRBJ1-1	TRBD1	.	CASSRTGGGNTEAFF	TGTGCCAGCAGCCGGACAGGTGGTGGGAACACTGAAGCTTTCTTT
TRBV5-6	TRBJ2-5	.	.	CASGWYLYQETQYF	TGTGCCAGCGGGTGGTATTTGTACCAAGAGACCCAGTACTTC
TRBV28	TRBJ2-7	TRBD2	.	CAVSGSVNEQYF	TGTGCCGTGAGCGGGAGTGTCAACGAGCAGTACTTC
TRBV6-4	TRBJ1-3	.	.	CASSLGQTSRCGNTIYF	TGTGCCAGCAGTCTAGGACAGACCAGTAGATGTGGAAACACCATATATTTT
TRBV7-8	TRBJ1-2	TRBD1	.	CASSPRTGGYTF	TGTGCCAGCAGCCCCCGGACAGGTGGCTACACCTTC
TRBV18	TRBJ1-2	TRBD1	.	CASSPGTGDNGYTF	TGTGCCAGCTCACCAGGGACAGGGGATAATGGCTACACCTTC
TRBV6-5	TRBJ2-1	.	.	CASSYSRERYNEQFF	TGTGCCAGCAGTTACTCGAGGGAGCGGTACAATGAGCAGTTCTTC
TRBV27	TRBJ2-1	.	.	CASRRTGEGEQFF	TGTGCCAGCAGGCGTACAGGGGAGGGTGAGCAGTTCTTC
TRBV19	TRBJ2-5	.	.	CASSQGLEETQYF	TGTGCCAGTAGTCAAGGGTTGGAAGAGACCCAGTACTTC
TRBV6-5	TRBJ1-2	.	.	CASSYTGNYGYTF	TGTGCCAGCAGTTACACTGGTAACTATGGCTACACCTTC
TRBV9	TRBJ1-4	TRBD1	.	CASSLDRGPYEKLFF	TGTGCCAGCAGTCTGGACAGGGGGCCTTATGAAAAACTGTTTTTT
TRBV6-6	TRBJ2-6	.	.	CASSYSNSGANVLTF	TGTGCCAGCAGTTACTCGAACTCTGGGGCCAACGTCCTGACTTTC
TRBV9	TRBJ1-1	TRBD1	few	CASSVIQGITEAFF	TGTGCCAGCAGCGTGATACAGGGGATCACTGAAGCTTTCTTT
TRBV27	TRBJ1-2	.	.	CASSSVGGANYGYTF	TGTGCCAGCAGTTCAGTGGGGGGAGCCAACTATGGCTACACCTTC
TRBV30	TRBJ1-3	.	once	CAWILSTGRRNTIYF	TGTGCCTGGATCTTATCAACAGGGAGGAGGAACACCATATATTTT
TRBV5-1	TRBJ1-1	.	.	CASSLGGPEAFF	TGCGCCAGCAGCTTGGGAGGGCCTGAAGCTTTCTTT
TRBV9	TRBJ2-6	TRBD1	once	CASSAAGGRLAGANVLTF	TGTGCCAGCAGCGCGGCAGGGGGAAGACTCGCTGGGGCCAACGTCCTGACTTTC
TRBV6-1	TRBJ2-1	TRBD2	.	CASSESHRRRDPGTREFF	TGTGCCAGCAGTGAATCTCATAGGCGGAGAGACCCCGGGACTAGAGAGTTCTTC
TRBV19	TRBJ1-5	TRBD1	few	CASNDRGIQPQHF	TGTGCCAGTAACGACAGGGGCATTCAGCCCCAGCATTTT
TRBV9	TRBJ2-2	TRBD2	.	CASSVGPAGGSFAGELFF	TGTGCCAGCAGCGTAGGTCCAGCGGGAGGTAGTTTTGCCGGGGAGCTGTTTTTT
TRBV27	TRBJ2-1	TRBD2	.	CASSTRFSGRAYNEQFF	TGTGCCAGCAGTACTCGTTTTAGCGGGAGAGCGTACAATGAGCAGTTCTTC
TRBV5-1	TRBJ1-4	.	.	CASSAETSTNEKLFF	TGCGCCAGCAGCGCGGAAACCTCAACTAATGAAAAACTGTTTTTT
TRBV9	TRBJ2-7	TRBD2	.	CASAGGFDLAGVGEQYF	TGTGCCAGCGCCGGTGGGTTTGACCTAGCGGGAGTCGGTGAGCAGTACTTC
TRBV5-1	TRBJ2-5	.	.	CASSLGASNLEETQYF	TGCGCCAGCAGCCTTGGGGCCAGCAATCTAGAAGAGACCCAGTACTTC
TRBV7-2	TRBJ2-7	.	.	CASSLGGMVGQYF	TGTGCCAGCAGCTTAGGAGGGATGGTGGGGCAGTACTTC
TRBV19	TRBJ1-2	.	.	CASSINRAYGYTF	TGTGCCAGTAGTATCAACAGGGCGTATGGCTACACCTTC
TRBV5-4	TRBJ2-1	TRBD1	.	CASSPDRGTYNEQFF	TGTGCCAGCAGCCCGGACAGGGGGACCTACAATGAGCAGTTCTTC
TRBV9	TRBJ2-1	TRBD2	once	CASSSRLAGSYNEQFF	TGTGCCAGCAGCTCCCGACTAGCGGGCTCCTACAATGAGCAGTTCTTC
TRBV7-3	TRBJ2-2	.	.	CASSLGTNGELFF	TGTGCCAGCAGCCTTGGGACAAACGGGGAGCTGTTTTTT
TRBV29-1	TRBJ1-4	.	.	CSAEGRGNEKLFF	TGCAGCGCGGAAGGACGGGGGAATGAAAAACTGTTTTTT
TRBV19	TRBJ1-2	.	.	CASSLQVRGYGYTF	TGTGCCAGTAGCCTACAGGTGAGGGGCTATGGCTACACCTTC
TRBV19	TRBJ1-1	.	.	CASSLLGDTEAFF	TGTGCCAGTAGTCTGTTGGGGGACACTGAAGCTTTCTTT
TRBV11-2	TRBJ2-2	TRBD2	.	CASSLVGTIKTGELFF	TGTGCCAGCAGCTTAGTAGGGACTATAAAGACCGGGGAGCTGTTTTTT